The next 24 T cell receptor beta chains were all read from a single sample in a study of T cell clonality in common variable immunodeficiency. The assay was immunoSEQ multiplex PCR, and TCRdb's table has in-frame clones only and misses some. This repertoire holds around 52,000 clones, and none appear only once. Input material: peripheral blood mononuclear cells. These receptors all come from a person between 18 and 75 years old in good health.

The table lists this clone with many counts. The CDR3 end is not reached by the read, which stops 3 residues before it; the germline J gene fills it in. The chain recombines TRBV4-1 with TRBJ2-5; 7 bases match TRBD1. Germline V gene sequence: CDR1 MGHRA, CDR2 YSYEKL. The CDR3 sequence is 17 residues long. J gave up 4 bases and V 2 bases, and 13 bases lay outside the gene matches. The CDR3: CASSQTPGQSGGETQYF. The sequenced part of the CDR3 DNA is TGCGCCAGCAGCCAAACCCCGGGCCAATCAGGGGGAGAGACC.

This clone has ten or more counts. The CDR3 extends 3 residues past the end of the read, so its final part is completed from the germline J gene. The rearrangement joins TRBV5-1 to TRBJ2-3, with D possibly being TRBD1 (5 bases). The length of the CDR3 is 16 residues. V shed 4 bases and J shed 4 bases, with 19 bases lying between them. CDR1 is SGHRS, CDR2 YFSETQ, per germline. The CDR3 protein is CASSTGDTSGPDTQYF. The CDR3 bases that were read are TGCGCCAGCAGCACAGGCGACACCTCTGGCCCAGATACG.

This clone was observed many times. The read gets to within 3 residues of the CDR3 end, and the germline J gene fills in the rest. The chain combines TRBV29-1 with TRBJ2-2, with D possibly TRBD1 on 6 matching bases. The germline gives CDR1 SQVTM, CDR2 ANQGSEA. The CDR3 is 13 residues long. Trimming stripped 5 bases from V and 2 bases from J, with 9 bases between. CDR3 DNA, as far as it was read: TGCAGCGTTAAGGGACAAAACACCGGGGAG. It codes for CSVKGQNTGE. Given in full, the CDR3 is CSVKGQNTGELFF.

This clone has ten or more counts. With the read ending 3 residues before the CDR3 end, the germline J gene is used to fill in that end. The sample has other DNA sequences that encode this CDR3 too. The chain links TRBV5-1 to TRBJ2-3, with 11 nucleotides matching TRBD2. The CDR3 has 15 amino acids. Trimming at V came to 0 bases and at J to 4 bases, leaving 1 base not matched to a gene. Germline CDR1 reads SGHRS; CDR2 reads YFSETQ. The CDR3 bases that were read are TGCGCCAGCAGCTTGGGACTAGCGGGATCAGATACG. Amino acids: CASSLGLAGSDT. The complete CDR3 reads CASSLGLAGSDTQYF.

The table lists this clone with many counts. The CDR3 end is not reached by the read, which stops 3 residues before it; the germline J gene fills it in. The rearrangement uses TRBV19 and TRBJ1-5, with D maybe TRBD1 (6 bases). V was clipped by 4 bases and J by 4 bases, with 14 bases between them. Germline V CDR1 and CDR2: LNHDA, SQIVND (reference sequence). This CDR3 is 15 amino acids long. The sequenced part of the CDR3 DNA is TGTGCCAGTAGTACCCAGGGGCTGGGAAATCAGCCC. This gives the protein CASSTQGLGNQP. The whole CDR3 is CASSTQGLGNQPQHF. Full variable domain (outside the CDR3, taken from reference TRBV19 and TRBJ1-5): DGGITQSPKYLFRKEGQNVTLSCEQNLNHDAMYWYRQDPGQGLRLIYYSQIVNDFQKGDIAEGYSVSREKKESFPLTVTSAQKNPTAFYLCASSTQGLGNQPQHFGDGTRLSIL.

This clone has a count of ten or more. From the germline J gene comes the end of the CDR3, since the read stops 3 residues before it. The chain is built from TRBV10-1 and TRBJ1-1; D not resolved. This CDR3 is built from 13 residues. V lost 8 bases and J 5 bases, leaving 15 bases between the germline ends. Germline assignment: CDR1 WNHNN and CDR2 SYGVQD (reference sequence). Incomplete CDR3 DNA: TGCGCCAGCGCAGCAAACCTAGGAACTGAA. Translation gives CASAANLGTE. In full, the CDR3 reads CASAANLGTEAFF.

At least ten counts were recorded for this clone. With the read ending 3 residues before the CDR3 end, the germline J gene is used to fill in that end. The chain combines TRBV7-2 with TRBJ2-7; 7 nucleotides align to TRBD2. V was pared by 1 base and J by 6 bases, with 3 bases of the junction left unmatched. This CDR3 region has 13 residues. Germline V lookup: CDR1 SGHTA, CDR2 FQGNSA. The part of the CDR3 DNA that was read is TGTGCCAGCAGCTTAGTCGGGGAGGGCGAG. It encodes CASSLVGEGE. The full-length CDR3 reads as CASSLVGEGEQYF. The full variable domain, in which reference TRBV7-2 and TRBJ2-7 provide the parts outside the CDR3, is GAGVSQSPSNKVTEKGKDVELRCDPISGHTALYWYRQSLGQGLEFLIYFQGNSAPDKSGLPSDRFSAERTGGSVSTLTIQRTQQEDSAVYLCASSLVGEGEQYFGPGTRLTVT.

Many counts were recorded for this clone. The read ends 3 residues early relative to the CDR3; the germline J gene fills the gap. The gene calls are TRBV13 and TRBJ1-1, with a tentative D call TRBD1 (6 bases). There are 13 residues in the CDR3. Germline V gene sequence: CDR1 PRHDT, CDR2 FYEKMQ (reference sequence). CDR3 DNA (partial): TGTGCCAGCGGGGGGGGCGCAAGGCCCGAA. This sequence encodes CASGGGARPE. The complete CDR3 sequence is CASGGGARPEAFF.

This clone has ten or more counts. The sequenced CDR3 bases are TGTGCCTGGAGTTCCAACACAGGGATACACTTCAATGAG. As protein: CAWSSNTGIHFNE. From start to end, the CDR3 is CAWSSNTGIHFNEQFF. This rearrangement joins TRBV30 to TRBJ2-1; D possibly corresponds to TRBD1 (6 bases). The read falls 3 residues short of the CDR3 end, and the missing part is taken from the germline J gene. Germline values: CDR1 GTSNPN, CDR2 SVGIG (reference sequence). Trimming removed 2 bases from V and 6 bases from J, with 20 bases in between. The CDR3 loop spans 16 amino acids. The variable domain in full, completed from reference TRBV30 and TRBJ2-1, reads SQTIHQWPATLVQPVGSPLSLECTVEGTSNPNLYWYRQAAGRGLQLLFYSVGIGQISSEVPQNLSASRPQDRQFILSSKKLLLSDSGFYLCAWSSNTGIHFNEQFFGPGTRLTVL.

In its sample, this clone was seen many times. The DNA read from the CDR3 is TGCGCCAGCAGCAACTGGGGACAGGGTAATGAAAAA. Its translation is CASSNWGQGNEK. The whole CDR3 reads CASSNWGQGNEKLFF. The chain couples TRBV5-1 to TRBJ1-4; 9 nucleotides align to TRBD1. The read comes to an end 3 residues before the CDR3 does, leaving the germline J gene to fill in the end. The CDR3 has 15 residues. The V segment lost 4 bases and the J segment 4 bases; nucleotides outside the gene matches: 5. Germline CDR1 reads SGHRS; CDR2 reads YFSETQ.

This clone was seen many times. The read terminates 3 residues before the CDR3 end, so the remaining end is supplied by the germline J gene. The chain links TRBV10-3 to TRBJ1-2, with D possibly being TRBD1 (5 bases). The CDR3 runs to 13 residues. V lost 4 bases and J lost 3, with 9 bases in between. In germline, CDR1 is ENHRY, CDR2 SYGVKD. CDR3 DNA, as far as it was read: TGTGCCATCAGTGGCGGGGGGGACTATGGC. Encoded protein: CAISGGGDYG. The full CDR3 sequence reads CAISGGGDYGYTF.

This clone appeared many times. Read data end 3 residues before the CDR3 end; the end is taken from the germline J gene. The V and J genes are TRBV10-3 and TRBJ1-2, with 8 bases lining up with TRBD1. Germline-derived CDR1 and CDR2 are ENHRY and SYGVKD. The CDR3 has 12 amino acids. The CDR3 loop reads CAIRLTGASYTF. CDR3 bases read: TGTGCCATCAGATTGACAGGGGCTAGC.

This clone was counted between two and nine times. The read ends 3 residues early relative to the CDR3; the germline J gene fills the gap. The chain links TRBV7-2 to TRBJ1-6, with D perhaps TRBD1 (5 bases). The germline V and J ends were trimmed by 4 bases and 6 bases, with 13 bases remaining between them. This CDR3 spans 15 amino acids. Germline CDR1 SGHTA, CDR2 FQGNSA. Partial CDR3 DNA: TGTGCCAGCAGCTCAGGAGGGGTTATTAATTCACCC. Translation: CASSSGGVINSP. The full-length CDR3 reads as CASSSGGVINSPLHF.

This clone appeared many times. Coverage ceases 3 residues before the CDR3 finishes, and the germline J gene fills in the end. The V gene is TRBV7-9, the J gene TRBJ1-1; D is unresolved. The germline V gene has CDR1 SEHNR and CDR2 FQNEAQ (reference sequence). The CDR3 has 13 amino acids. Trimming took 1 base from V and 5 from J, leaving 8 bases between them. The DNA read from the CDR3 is TGTGCCAGCAGCTTAGGTACGGGTACTGAA. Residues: CASSLGTGTE. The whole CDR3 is CASSLGTGTEAFF. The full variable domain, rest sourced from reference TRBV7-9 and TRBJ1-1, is DTGVSQNPRHKITKRGQNVTFRCDPISEHNRLYWYRQTLGQGPEFLTYFQNEAQLEKSRLLSDRFSAERPKGSFSTLEIQRTEQGDSAMYLCASSLGTGTEAFFGQGTRLTVV.

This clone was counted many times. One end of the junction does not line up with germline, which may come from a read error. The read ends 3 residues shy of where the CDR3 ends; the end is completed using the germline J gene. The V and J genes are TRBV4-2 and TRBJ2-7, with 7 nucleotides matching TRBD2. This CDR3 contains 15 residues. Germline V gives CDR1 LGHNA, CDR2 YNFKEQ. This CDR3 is CASSQEPQRDYEQYF. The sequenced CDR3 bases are TGCGCCAGCAGCCAAGAACCCCAGCGGGACTACGAG.

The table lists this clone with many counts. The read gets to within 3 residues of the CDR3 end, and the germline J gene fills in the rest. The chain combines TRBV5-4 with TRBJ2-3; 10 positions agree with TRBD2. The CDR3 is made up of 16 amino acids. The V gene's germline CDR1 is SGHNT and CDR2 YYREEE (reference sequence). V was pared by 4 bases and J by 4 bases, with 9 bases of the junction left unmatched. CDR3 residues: CASSDPLAGSPDTQYF. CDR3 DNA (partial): TGTGCCAGCAGCGACCCACTAGCGGGATCTCCAGATACG.

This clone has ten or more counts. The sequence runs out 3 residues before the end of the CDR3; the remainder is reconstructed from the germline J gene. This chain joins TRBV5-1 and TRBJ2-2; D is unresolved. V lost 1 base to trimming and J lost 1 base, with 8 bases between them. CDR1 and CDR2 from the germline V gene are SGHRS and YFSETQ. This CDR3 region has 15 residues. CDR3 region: CASSLNPGNTGELFF. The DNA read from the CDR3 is TGCGCCAGCAGCTTGAACCCCGGGAACACCGGGGAG.

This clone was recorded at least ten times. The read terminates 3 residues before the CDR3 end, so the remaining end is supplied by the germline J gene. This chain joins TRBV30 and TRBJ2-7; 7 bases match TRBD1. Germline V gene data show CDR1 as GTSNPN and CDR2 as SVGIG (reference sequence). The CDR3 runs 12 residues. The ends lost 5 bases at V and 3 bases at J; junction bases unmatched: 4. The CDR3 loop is CAWGAGGYEQYF. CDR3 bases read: TGTGCCTGGGGAGCAGGGGGCTACGAG. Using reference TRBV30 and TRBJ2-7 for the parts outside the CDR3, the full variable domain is SQTIHQWPATLVQPVGSPLSLECTVEGTSNPNLYWYRQAAGRGLQLLFYSVGIGQISSEVPQNLSASRPQDRQFILSSKKLLLSDSGFYLCAWGAGGYEQYFGPGTRLTVT.

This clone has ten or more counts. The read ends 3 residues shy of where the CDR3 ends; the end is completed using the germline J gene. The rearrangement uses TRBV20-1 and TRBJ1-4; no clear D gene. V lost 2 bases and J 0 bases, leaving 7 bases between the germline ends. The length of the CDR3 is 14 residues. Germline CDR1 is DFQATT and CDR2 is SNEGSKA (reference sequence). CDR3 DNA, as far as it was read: TGCAGTGCTAGATCCTTTGCAACTAATGAAAAA. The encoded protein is CSARSFATNEK. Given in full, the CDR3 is CSARSFATNEKLFF.

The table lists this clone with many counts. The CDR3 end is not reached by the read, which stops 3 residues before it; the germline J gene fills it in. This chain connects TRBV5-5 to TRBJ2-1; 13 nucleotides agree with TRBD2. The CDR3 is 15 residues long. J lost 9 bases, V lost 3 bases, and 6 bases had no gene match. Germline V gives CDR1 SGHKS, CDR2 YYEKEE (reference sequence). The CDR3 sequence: CASSWPGLAGIEQFF. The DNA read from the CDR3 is TGTGCCAGCAGCTGGCCGGGACTAGCGGGAATTGAG.

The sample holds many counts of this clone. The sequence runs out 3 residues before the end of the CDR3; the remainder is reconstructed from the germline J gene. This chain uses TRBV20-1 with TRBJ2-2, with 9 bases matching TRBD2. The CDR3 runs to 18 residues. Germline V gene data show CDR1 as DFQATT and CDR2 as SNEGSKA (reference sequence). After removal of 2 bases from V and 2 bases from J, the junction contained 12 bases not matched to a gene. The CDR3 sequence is CSARPPAGLAGNTGELFF. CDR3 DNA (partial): TGCAGTGCTAGACCCCCCGCGGGGCTAGCGGGAAACACCGGGGAG.

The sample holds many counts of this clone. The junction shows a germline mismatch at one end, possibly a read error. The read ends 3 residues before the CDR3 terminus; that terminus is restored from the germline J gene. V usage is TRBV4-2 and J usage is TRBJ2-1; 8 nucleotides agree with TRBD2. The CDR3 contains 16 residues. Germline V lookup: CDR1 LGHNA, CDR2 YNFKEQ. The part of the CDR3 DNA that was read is TGCGCCAGCAGCCAAGGTTGGCGGGGGGCCTACAATGAG. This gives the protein CASSQGWRGAYNE. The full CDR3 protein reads CASSQGWRGAYNEQFF.

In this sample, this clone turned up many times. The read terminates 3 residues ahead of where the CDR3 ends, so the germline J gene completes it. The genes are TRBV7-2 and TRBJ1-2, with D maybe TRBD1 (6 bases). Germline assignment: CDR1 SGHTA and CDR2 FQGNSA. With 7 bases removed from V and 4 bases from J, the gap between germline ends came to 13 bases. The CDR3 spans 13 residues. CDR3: CASTQDSFYGYTF. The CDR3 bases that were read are TGTGCCAGCACCCAGGACAGCTTCTATGGC. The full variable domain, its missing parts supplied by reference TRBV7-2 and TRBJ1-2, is GAGVSQSPSNKVTEKGKDVELRCDPISGHTALYWYRQSLGQGLEFLIYFQGNSAPDKSGLPSDRFSAERTGGSVSTLTIQRTQQEDSAVYLCASTQDSFYGYTFGSGTRLTVV.

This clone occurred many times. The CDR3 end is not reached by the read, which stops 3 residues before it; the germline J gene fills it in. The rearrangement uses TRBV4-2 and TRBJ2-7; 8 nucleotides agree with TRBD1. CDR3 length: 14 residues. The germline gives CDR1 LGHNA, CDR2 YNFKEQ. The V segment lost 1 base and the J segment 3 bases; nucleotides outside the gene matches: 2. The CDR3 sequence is CASSQGQGNYEQYF. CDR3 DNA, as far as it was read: TGTGCCAGCAGCCAAGGACAGGGGAACTACGAG.